Reported below is one T cell receptor (beta chain). Its antigen remains unidentified. This record comes from a study of OX40 agonist ivuxolimab in advanced cancers. The wider study: Those enrolled were roughly 80% male, with a mean age of roughly 62 years and ages from roughly 20 to 85.

Profiling relied on immunoSEQ multiplex PCR, and the TCRdb table lists in-frame clones only, not all of them. The table includes under 65,000 clones, about 86% detected once. The CDR3 length is 17 residues. Trimming removed 2 bases from V and 0 bases from J; junction bases left unmatched: 5. Germline lookup yields CDR1 MNHEY and CDR2 SMNVEV (reference sequence). General study results and limits: With doses of 0.1-3.0 mg/kg, partial responders showed among the lowest clonal expansion. Certain nonresponding patients likewise had low normalized T-cell clonal expansion. By week 6 at 0.1 to 3.0 mg/kg, blood CD4+ and CD8+ T cells had expanded clonally.

This material consisted of CD4+ or CD8+ T cells sorted from blood, taken in a trial of the OX40 agonist ivuxolimab. The clonotype comes from an adult with an advanced solid tumor such as melanoma, head and neck, liver or kidney cancer. V gene TRBV27 combines with J gene TRBJ1-3, with 9 bases that match TRBD1. The CDR3 region is CASSLTGGPDSGNTIYF. CDR3 DNA: TGTGCCAGCAGTTTAACAGGGGGCCCAGACTCTGGAAACACCATATATTTT.